This T cell receptor (beta chain) was sequenced for a study of CD8+CD57+ T cells in acquired aplastic anemia. For CDR3 and TCR beta VDJ profiling, genomic DNA was the template used. TCRdb itself ran the reads through MiXCR, one entry per CDR3 protein. The table shows approximately 250,000 distinct CDR3 sequences, with roughly 80% occurring only once. The germline gives CDR1 SNHLY, CDR2 FYNNEI. The CDR3 numbers 16 amino acids, ends counted. CD8+CD57+ cell expansion had been shown by flow cytometry in patients chosen for sequencing. By the time of blood sampling, patients had still received no therapy. Overall study results and limits: Roughly 30 CD8+ CDR3 sequences occurred in both the patients and the controls. Researchers reported that CD8+ Simpson's diversity was not significantly different in patients versus controls.

In the case of this clonotype: Its antigen remains unknown. Without the conserved terminal phenylalanine or tryptophan, this CDR3 likely stems from a read error. The limits of the CDR3 on the DNA are not certain, so only TCRdb's listed CDR3 is given.

The sequenced material came from sorted CD4+, CD8+, or CD8+CD57+ T cells (not recorded which) from PBMCs. The rearrangement joins TRBV2 to TRBJ2-1; no check of the table's D call, TRBD1, against the DNA was made. This TCR was sampled from a human donor with aplastic anemia. CDR3 sequence: CASSQGGGNEQDVQFG.